Following are 23 T cell receptor beta chains from one sample sequenced in a study of T cell repertoires in cytomegalovirus infection. TCRdb redid the calling of the reads with MiXCR, one entry per CDR3 protein. The sample gives 150,000 to 200,000 distinct CDR3 sequences, roughly 15% of which show up once; around 25% is in the top ten. The sequencing input was CD8+ T cells from PBMCs. All receptors derive from a human donor in good health (CMV status not recorded). Some clones in this sample may be carry-over from other donors' samples.

The J gene is TRBJ2-7, the V gene TRBV15, with D uncertain. This CDR3 comprises 9 residues. Germline V lookup: CDR1 LNHNV, CDR2 YYDKDF (reference sequence). V lost 8 bases and J 9 bases, leaving 8 bases between the germline ends. The CDR3 nucleotides are TGTGCCACCGAGAGAATGCAGTACTTC. Translating it yields CATERMQYF.

The table lists this clonotype with a few counts. The chain is built from TRBV29-1 and TRBJ1-1; D remains ambiguous. The CDR3 totals 13 residues. With 4 bases removed from V and 0 bases from J, the gap between germline ends came to 9 bases. Germline-derived CDR1 and CDR2 are SQVTM and ANQGSEA. CDR3 protein: CSVVQSLNTEAFF. CDR3 sequence (DNA): TGCAGCGTTGTCCAGAGTTTGAACACTGAAGCTTTCTTT. The full variable domain, its missing parts supplied by reference TRBV29-1 and TRBJ1-1, is SAVISQKPSRDICQRGTSLTIQCQVDSQVTMMFWYRQQPGQSLTLIATANQGSEATYESGFVIDKFPISRPNLTFSTLTVSNMSPEDSSIYLCSVVQSLNTEAFFGQGTRLTVV.

This chain links TRBV7-9 with TRBJ2-6; 8 bases are a match to TRBD1. The V segment lost 4 bases and the J segment 2 bases; nucleotides outside the gene matches: 7. The CDR3 covers 17 residues. Germline CDR1 and CDR2: SEHNR and FQNEAQ (reference sequence). For the CDR3, the DNA is TGTGCCAGCAGCTCATTTCAGGGGGCCCCTGGGGCCAACGTCCTGACTTTC. Protein product: CASSSFQGAPGANVLTF.

The chain employs TRBV20-1 and TRBJ2-7, with a weak D call TRBD2 (6 bases). Germline loops: CDR1 DFQATT, CDR2 SNEGSKA (reference sequence). The germline V and J ends were trimmed by 6 bases and 0 bases, with 15 bases remaining between them. The CDR3 extends over 14 amino acids. Here the CDR3 DNA reads TGCAGTGCCGCCAGGAGGGGAAGCTCCTACGAGCAGTACTTC. The encoded protein is CSAARRGSSYEQYF.

The sample holds a few counts of this clonotype. The chain combines TRBV7-8 with TRBJ1-1; the match to TRBD1 covers 8 bases. The CDR3 contains 16 residues. Looked up from germline, CDR1 is SGHVS and CDR2 is FQNEAQ. V trimming: 1 base; J trimming: 5 bases; junction bases outside the gene matches: 9. CDR3 sequence reads: CASSLGSAGGVTEAFF. CDR3 DNA: TGTGCCAGCAGCTTAGGTTCGGCAGGGGGCGTGACTGAAGCTTTCTTT.

The V call is TRBV6-2 or TRBV6-3, the J call TRBJ2-1, with D perhaps given as TRBD1 or TRBD2 (6 bases each). Germline assignment: CDR1 MNHEY and CDR2 SVGEGT. There are 15 residues in the CDR3. V was shortened by 6 bases and J by 4 bases, with 16 bases between the two germline ends. The CDR3 is CASRSTGTSYNEQFF. The DNA of the CDR3 is TGTGCCAGCAGGAGCACAGGGACTTCATACAATGAGCAGTTCTTC.

This clonotype was counted a few times. The rearrangement links TRBV28 to TRBJ2-7; a possible D gene is TRBD1 (5 bases). V lost 5 bases and J 0 bases, leaving 11 bases between the germline ends. The CDR3 totals 14 residues. From germline, CDR1 is MDHEN and CDR2 SYDVKM. The CDR3 loop reads CASSPQDTSYEQYF. The CDR3 DNA reads TGTGCCAGCAGTCCACAGGACACCTCCTACGAGCAGTACTTC.

The V gene is TRBV14, the J gene TRBJ2-5, with D possibly matching TRBD1 (5 bases). With 7 bases removed from V and 5 bases from J, the gap between germline ends came to 20 bases. The CDR3 totals 15 residues. Germline CDR1 reads SGHDN; CDR2 reads FVKESK. The CDR3 DNA sequence: TGTGCCAGCAATGTGCTGCTGGGGCGGCGGGAGACCCAGTACTTC. The encoded protein is CASNVLLGRRETQYF.

V usage is TRBV7-9 and J usage is TRBJ2-7; D uncertain. The V end was cut by 2 bases, the J end by 3 bases, with 11 bases between. There are 14 residues in the CDR3. Germline loops: CDR1 SEHNR, CDR2 FQNEAQ (reference sequence). CDR3 nucleotides: TGTGCCAGCAGCTTACTGGGCGCCGACTACGAGCAGTACTTC. Its protein product is CASSLLGADYEQYF.

This clonotype showed up just a few times. V gene TRBV7-8 combines with J gene TRBJ2-7; possibly TRBD1 or TRBD2 for D (5 bases each). The CDR3 loop spans 14 amino acids. Trimming took 0 bases from V and 2 from J, leaving 8 bases between them. From germline, CDR1 is SGHVS and CDR2 FQNEAQ. The CDR3 DNA sequence: TGTGCCAGCAGCTTAGCGGGGGTGGCCTACGAGCAGTACTTC. It specifies CASSLAGVAYEQYF.

The chain combines TRBV7-9 with TRBJ2-2; D might be TRBD2 (7 bases). The V end was cut by 4 bases, the J end by 9 bases, with 18 bases between. The CDR3 runs to 15 residues. The germline V gene encodes CDR1 SEHNR and CDR2 FQNEAQ (reference sequence). In DNA, the CDR3 is TGTGCCAGCAGCTCGGAGGGGGGGCCCACTAGGGAGCTGTTTTTT. It encodes CASSSEGGPTRELFF.

The chain carries TRBV28 and TRBJ2-5, with D possibly matching TRBD1 (6 bases). V gave up 5 bases and J gave up 3 bases, with 16 bases separating them. Per germline, CDR1 MDHEN and CDR2 SYDVKM. CDR3 size: 15 residues. CDR3 in amino acids: CASSADSDGKETQYF. In nucleotides, the CDR3 is TGTGCCAGCAGTGCGGACAGTGATGGGAAAGAGACCCAGTACTTC.

This clonotype came up a few times. The rearrangement links TRBV28 to TRBJ2-2; D tentatively reads TRBD1 or TRBD2 (5 bases each). Germline CDR1 reads MDHEN; CDR2 reads SYDVKM. The ends were cut back, 7 bases at V and 4 bases at J, with 10 bases in the middle. This CDR3 contains 13 residues. The CDR3 DNA follows: TGTGCCAGCAAGGGACCGCGCACCGGGGAGCTGTTTTTT. This codes for CASKGPRTGELFF.

This clonotype has only a few counts. This chain connects TRBV6-1 to TRBJ2-3; TRBD2 matches at 9 bases. Germline values: CDR1 MNHNS, CDR2 SASEGT. J lost 4 bases, V lost 5 bases, and 7 bases had no gene match. The CDR3 spans 15 residues. CDR3 sequence (DNA): TGTGCCAGCAGTCGACTAGCGGCCTGGTCAGATACGCAGTATTTT. It encodes CASSRLAAWSDTQYF.

The chain employs TRBV4-1 and TRBJ2-7; TRBD1 matches at 10 bases. The V and J ends lost 2 bases and 3 bases, in that order; junction bases with no gene match: 1. The CDR3 is 14 residues long. The germline V gene encodes CDR1 MGHRA and CDR2 YSYEKL. The CDR3 DNA sequence: TGCGCCAGCAGCCAAAGGGACAGGGGCTACGAGCAGTACTTC. Translation: CASSQRDRGYEQYF.

This clonotype turned up a few times. For the CDR3, the DNA is TGCAGCGTTGAAGCGGCCCGGGACACCAGCTCTGGGGCCAACGTCCTGACTTTC. It translates to CSVEAARDTSSGANVLTF. The chain carries TRBV29-1 and TRBJ2-6; possible D gene TRBD1, 6 bases. This CDR3 is 18 amino acids long. V was clipped by 1 base and J by 0 bases, with 16 bases between them. Germline CDR1 and CDR2: SQVTM and ANQGSEA. Using reference TRBV29-1 and TRBJ2-6 for the parts outside the CDR3, the full variable domain is SAVISQKPSRDICQRGTSLTIQCQVDSQVTMMFWYRQQPGQSLTLIATANQGSEATYESGFVIDKFPISRPNLTFSTLTVSNMSPEDSSIYLCSVEAARDTSSGANVLTFGAGSRLTVL.

This clonotype was observed a few times. The chain recombines TRBV12-3 or TRBV12-4 with TRBJ1-5, with a possible D match to TRBD1 (5 bases). The V and J ends lost 1 base and 4 bases respectively, with 8 bases between them. The CDR3 sequence is 14 residues long. The CDR3 is CASSLVTENQPQHF. CDR3 coding DNA: TGTGCCAGCAGTTTAGTGACAGAGAATCAGCCCCAGCATTTT.

The CDR3 region has the DNA TGTGCCAGCAGTAGACTAGCGGTGAACACCGGGGAGCTGTTTTTT. Translating gives CASSRLAVNTGELFF. This rearrangement joins TRBV28 to TRBJ2-2; 9 nucleotides align to TRBD2. The V segment lost 5 bases and the J segment 1 base; nucleotides outside the gene matches: 2. CDR3 length: 15 amino acids. CDR1 MDHEN and CDR2 SYDVKM come from the germline V gene.

This clonotype has just a few counts. At one of its ends the junction is not consistent with the germline gene, which may arise from a read error. This chain connects TRBV12-3 or TRBV12-4 to TRBJ2-1; possible D gene TRBD2, 6 bases. The CDR3 contains 15 residues. The CDR3 here is CASSSDWDSNNEQFF. The CDR3 DNA is TGTGCCAGCAGTTCGGACTGGGACTCCAACAATGAGCAGTTCTTC.

This clonotype has only a few counts. The V call is TRBV6-2 or TRBV6-3, the J call TRBJ2-7, with TRBD1 matching over 9 bases. The CDR3 loop spans 13 amino acids. In germline, CDR1 is MNHEY, CDR2 SVGEGT. The ends lost 7 bases at V and 3 bases at J; junction bases unmatched: 4. CDR3: CASIEDRGYEQYF. DNA for the CDR3: TGTGCCAGCATCGAGGACAGGGGCTACGAGCAGTACTTC.

The CDR3 loop reads CASRALVGQSSYEQYF. The CDR3 nucleotides read TGTGCCAGCAGGGCCTTGGTTGGTCAAAGCTCCTACGAGCAGTACTTC. The rearrangement links TRBV28 to TRBJ2-7; no definite D call. The CDR3 totals 16 residues. V was pared by 6 bases and J by 0 bases, with 18 bases between. Looked up from germline, CDR1 is MDHEN and CDR2 is SYDVKM. The full variable domain, in which reference TRBV28 and TRBJ2-7 provide the parts outside the CDR3, is DVKVTQSSRYLVKRTGEKVFLECVQDMDHENMFWYRQDPGLGLRLIYFSYDVKMKEKGDIPEGYSVSREKKERFSLILESASTNQTSMYLCASRALVGQSSYEQYFGPGTRLTVT.

V gene TRBV6-5 combines with J gene TRBJ2-1; D tentatively fits TRBD1 or TRBD2 (5 bases each). The CDR3 has 18 residues. From germline, CDR1 is MNHEY and CDR2 SVGAGI. V was cut by 0 bases and J by 8 bases, with 23 bases left in between. CDR3 in DNA: TGTGCCAGCAGTTACTCGAGGGGCAGGGCTGTCCCCATGGATGAGCAGTTCTTC. Translation gives CASSYSRGRAVPMDEQFF.

This rearrangement joins TRBV6-1 to TRBJ2-7; perhaps TRBD2 as D (6 bases). V was clipped by 2 bases and J by 7 bases, with 15 bases between them. CDR1 is MNHNS and CDR2 is SASEGT in the germline V gene. The CDR3 is made up of 14 amino acids. In DNA, the CDR3 is TGTGCCAGCAGTGAACGGGACGGAGGGCCAGAGCAGTACTTC. Protein product: CASSERDGGPEQYF.